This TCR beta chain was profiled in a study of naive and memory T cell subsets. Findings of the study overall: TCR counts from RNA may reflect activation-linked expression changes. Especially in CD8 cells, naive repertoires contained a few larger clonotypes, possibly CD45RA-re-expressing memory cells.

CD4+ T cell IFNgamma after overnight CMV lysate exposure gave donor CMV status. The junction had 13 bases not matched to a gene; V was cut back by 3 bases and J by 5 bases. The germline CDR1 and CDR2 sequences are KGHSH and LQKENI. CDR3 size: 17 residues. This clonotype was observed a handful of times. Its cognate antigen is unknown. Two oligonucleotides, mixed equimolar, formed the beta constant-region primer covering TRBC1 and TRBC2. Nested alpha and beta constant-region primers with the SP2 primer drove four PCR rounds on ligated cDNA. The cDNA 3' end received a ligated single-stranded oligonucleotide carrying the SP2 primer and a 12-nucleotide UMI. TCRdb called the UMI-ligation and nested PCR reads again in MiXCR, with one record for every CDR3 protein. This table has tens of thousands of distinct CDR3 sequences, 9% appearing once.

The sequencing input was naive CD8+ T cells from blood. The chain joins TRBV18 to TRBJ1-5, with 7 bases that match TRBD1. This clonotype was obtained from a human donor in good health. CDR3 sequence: CASSPIFNRGDDQPQHF. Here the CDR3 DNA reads TGTGCCAGCTCACCCATTTTTAACAGGGGAGACGATCAGCCCCAGCATTTT.